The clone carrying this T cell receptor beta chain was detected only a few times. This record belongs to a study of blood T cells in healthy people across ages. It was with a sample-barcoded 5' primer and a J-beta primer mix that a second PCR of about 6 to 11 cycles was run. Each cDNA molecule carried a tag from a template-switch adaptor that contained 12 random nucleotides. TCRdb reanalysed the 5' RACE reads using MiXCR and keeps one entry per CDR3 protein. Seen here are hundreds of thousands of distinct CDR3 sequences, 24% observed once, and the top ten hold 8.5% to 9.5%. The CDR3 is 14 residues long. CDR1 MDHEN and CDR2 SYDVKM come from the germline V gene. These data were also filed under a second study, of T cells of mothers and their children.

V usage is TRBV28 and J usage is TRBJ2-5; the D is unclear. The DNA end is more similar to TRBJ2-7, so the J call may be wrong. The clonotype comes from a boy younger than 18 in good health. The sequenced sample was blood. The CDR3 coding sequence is TGTGCCAGCACTCCCAGAGGCGGAATCTACGAGCAGTACTTC. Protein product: CASTPRGGIYEQYF.